What follows are 7 T cell receptor beta chains derived from one specimen sequenced in a study of T cells in Graves' hyperthyroidism and ophthalmopathy. Using RNA transcripts as the source, TCR beta CDR3 regions were amplified. RT-PCR in the first round (using the HTBI primer set) targeted the TCR CDR3. TCRdb called the multiplex PCR reads again in MiXCR, with one record for every CDR3 protein. The repertoire consists of about 570,000 distinct CDR3 sequences, with 12% to 15% occurring once and the leading ten covering 11% to 15%. Source material: blood. All receptors derive from a woman in her thirties or forties with Graves' hyperthyroidism.

This clonotype was seen at least ten times. The rearrangement uses TRBV12-3 or TRBV12-4 and TRBJ1-1; tentative D call: TRBD1 (5 bases). Deletions cut 3 bases from V and 4 bases from J, with 9 bases between. CDR3 length: 13 residues. The CDR3 sequence: CASSFGGGTEAFF. CDR3 DNA sequence: TGTGCCAGCAGTTTTGGGGGAGGCACTGAAGCTTTCTTT.

This clonotype was counted many times. This sequence joins TRBV30 and TRBJ1-2; TRBD1 might be the D (5 bases). Germline lookup yields CDR1 GTSNPN and CDR2 SVGIG (reference sequence). The V end lost 6 bases, the J end lost 4 bases, and 12 bases lay between the germline ends. This CDR3 contains 12 residues. The CDR3 coding sequence is TGTGCCTGTCTTGGACATTCCTATGGCTACACCTTC. It yields the protein CACLGHSYGYTF.

The chain has TRBV20-1 and TRBJ2-3, with 7 nucleotides matching TRBD2. The CDR3 is 16 residues long. Trimming at V came to 5 bases and at J to 2 bases, leaving 13 bases not matched to a gene. Germline V CDR1 and CDR2: DFQATT, SNEGSKA (reference sequence). The CDR3 spells CSAPRRASGFTDTQYF. The CDR3 DNA reads as TGCAGTGCTCCAAGAAGGGCTAGCGGATTCACAGATACGCAGTATTTT.

This clonotype was seen more than once but under ten times. The rearrangement links TRBV15 to TRBJ2-1; D unresolved. Germline V gene data show CDR1 as LNHNV and CDR2 as YYDKDF (reference sequence). The V and J ends lost 1 base and 2 bases respectively, with 6 bases between them. This CDR3 contains 14 residues. In DNA form, the CDR3 reads TGTGCCACCAGCAGAGCTCCGACCTACAATGAGCAGTTCTTC. This sequence encodes CATSRAPTYNEQFF.

At least ten counts were recorded for this clonotype. The J gene is TRBJ2-1, the V gene TRBV5-1; the match to TRBD1 covers 9 bases. Trimming took 6 bases from V and 5 from J; bases not matched to a gene: 3. This CDR3 has 13 amino acids. Germline CDR1 is SGHRS and CDR2 is YFSETQ. CDR3 residues: CASKQGANNEQFF. Written as DNA, the CDR3 is TGCGCCAGCAAACAGGGGGCGAACAATGAGCAGTTCTTC. The variable domain in full, completed from reference TRBV5-1 and TRBJ2-1, reads KAGVTQTPRYLIKTRGQQVTLSCSPISGHRSVSWYQQTPGQGLQFLFEYFSETQRNKGNFPGRFSGRQFSNSRSEMNVSTLELGDSALYLCASKQGANNEQFFGPGTRLTVL.

This clonotype was seen a handful of times. The chain couples TRBV9 to TRBJ2-3; a possible D gene is TRBD2 (5 bases). This CDR3 has 14 amino acids. Germline CDR1 SGDLS, CDR2 YYNGEE. V lost 4 bases to trimming and J lost 6 bases, with 15 bases between them. DNA for the CDR3: TGTGCCAGCAGCCTCGGGAACCCAATGGATACGCAGTATTTT. Encoded protein: CASSLGNPMDTQYF. Full variable domain (outside the CDR3, taken from reference TRBV9 and TRBJ2-3): DSGVTQTPKHLITATGQRVTLRCSPRSGDLSVYWYQQSLDQGLQFLIQYYNGEERAKGNILERFSAQQFPDLHSELNLSSLELGDSALYFCASSLGNPMDTQYFGPGTRLTVL.

This clonotype showed up just a few times. This could be a read error, since a much larger clone is one nucleotide away. This chain uses TRBV3-1 with TRBJ2-7; D gene unclear. Trimming removed 1 base from V and 8 bases from J, with 12 bases in between. Per the germline V gene, CDR1 is LGHDT and CDR2 is YNNKEL (reference sequence). This CDR3 has 13 amino acids. The CDR3 coding sequence is TGTGCCAGCAGCCAAGGAGAAGGGTTGAAGCAGTACTTC. The encoded protein is CASSQGEGLKQYF.